This T cell receptor (beta chain) was captured in a study of blood T cell repertoires in COVID-19. Study as a whole: The United States, Italy and Spain provided the acute and convalescent COVID-19 samples. Sources were T cells, B-cell-depleted T cells, or PBMCs; the material itself was cDNA or gDNA.

The germline CDR1 and CDR2 sequences are SGHTA and FQGNSA. The CDR3 covers 14 residues. The V gene lost 7 bases and the J gene lost 2 bases, with 12 bases spanning the gap. The authors' processing: Nucleated cell counts were estimated from reference gene primer amplification. The protocol was immunoSEQ multiplex PCR, while the TCRdb copy is restricted to in-frame clones and leaves out a portion. The D gene and trimming were derived from the DNA, and the V and J assignments and clone size from that table. Here the sample spans under 300,000 clones, nearly 85% being singletons. J is TRBJ2-1 and V is TRBV7-2; D may be TRBD2 (5 bases). This TCR derives from a human donor in a cohort sampled during active COVID-19. The sample comprised peripheral blood. The CDR3 DNA follows: TGTGCCAGCACCTGGACTCCGGCCTACAATGAGCAGTTCTTC. This codes for CASTWTPAYNEQFF.